This T cell receptor (beta chain) was sequenced during a study of CD8 T cells in ankylosing spondylitis. General observations from the study: There was reportedly significant enrichment of clones that were disease-linked in matched ankylosing spondylitis synovial fluid. Among TCR beta sequences, a motif of eight highly homologous variants appeared characteristic of ankylosing spondylitis blood. Reports of some motif variants in reactive arthritis synovial fluid and blood predate this one.

In TCRdb, the 5' RACE reads were re-called with MiXCR into one record per CDR3 protein. The table lists about 130,000 distinct CDR3 sequences, 9.3% of them singletons. As concerns this clonotype: Its antigen is undetermined.

V lost 1 base and J 11 bases, leaving 9 bases between the germline ends. The CDR3 sequence is 12 residues long. The germline V gene has CDR1 SGHTA and CDR2 FQGNSA. The sequenced sample was blood, either unsorted or a sorted T cell fraction (not recorded which). The TCR was taken from a male donor with ankylosing spondylitis or in good health (not recorded which). This chain uses TRBV7-2 with TRBJ2-1; D remains ambiguous. This chain's CDR3 is CASSLGGSKQFF. Written as DNA, the CDR3 is TGTGCCAGCAGCTTAGGGGGAAGCAAGCAGTTCTTC.